This TCR beta chain was documented in a study of blood T cell repertoires in COVID-19. This CDR3 has 17 amino acids. CDR1 and CDR2 (germline): MGHRA, YSYEKL. The ends lost 1 base at V and 2 bases at J; junction bases unmatched: 3. Authors' analysis steps: Cell counts per sample came from amplifying reference gene primers. TCRdb's copy holds only in-frame clones and misses some; the assay was immunoSEQ multiplex PCR. The V and J calls and clone size are taken from that table; D and trimming were inferred from the DNA. Found here are about 6,000 clones, more than 75% of them singletons; the top ten hold less than 8.5%.

This clonotype was sampled from a human donor in a cohort sampled during active COVID-19. The chain is built from TRBV4-1 and TRBJ2-3, with 13 bases that match TRBD2. Input material: peripheral blood. This chain's CDR3 is CASSQGGLAGNTDTQYF. The CDR3 DNA is TGCGCCAGCAGCCAAGGGGGACTAGCGGGAAACACAGATACGCAGTATTTT.